The 20 T cell receptor beta chains below were found in one sample sequenced in a study of T cell responses to AZD1222 COVID-19 vaccine. Produced via immunoSEQ multiplex PCR; TCRdb's table is partial and in-frame only. The table includes some 130,000 clones, 93% detected once. The material sequenced was peripheral blood, taken on day 0 of AZD1222 vaccination. Source of these receptors: an adult in good health.

The chain has TRBV9 and TRBJ1-6; weak D call: TRBD1 (5 bases). V was shortened by 0 bases and J by 10 bases, with 14 bases between the two germline ends. Germline assignment: CDR1 SGDLS and CDR2 YYNGEE. The CDR3 contains 15 residues. The CDR3 protein is CASSVGQGIGSPLHF. The CDR3 DNA follows: TGTGCCAGCAGCGTAGGGCAGGGCATCGGCTCACCCCTCCACTTT.

The gene calls are TRBV6-5 and TRBJ1-3; D is unclear. The V and J ends lost 0 bases and 4 bases respectively, with 10 bases between them. Germline V lookup: CDR1 MNHEY, CDR2 SVGAGI. The CDR3 has 15 amino acids. For the CDR3, the DNA is TGTGCCAGCAGTTACTCCCAGGCCCCGGGAAACACCATATATTTT. It specifies CASSYSQAPGNTIYF.

Only one count was recorded for this clone. V usage is TRBV19 and J usage is TRBJ2-2; TRBD2 matches at 7 bases. The V and J ends lost 5 bases and 3 bases, in that order; junction bases with no gene match: 12. The CDR3 totals 17 residues. Germline assignment: CDR1 LNHDA and CDR2 SQIVND (reference sequence). The CDR3 sequence: CASSSFQRGYHTGELFF. DNA of the CDR3: TGTGCCAGTAGTTCGTTCCAGCGGGGATACCACACCGGGGAGCTGTTTTTT.

The gene calls are TRBV6-1 and TRBJ1-5, with unresolved D. The germline CDR1 and CDR2 sequences are MNHNS and SASEGT. V was pared by 0 bases and J by 6 bases, with 6 bases between. This CDR3 is 13 amino acids long. CDR3 DNA: TGTGCCAGCAGTGAAGCGCGGCTTCAGCCCCAGCATTTT. It is translated as CASSEARLQPQHF.

The chain is built from TRBV7-9 and TRBJ1-1, with D perhaps TRBD1 (5 bases). CDR3 length: 12 amino acids. CDR1 is SEHNR, CDR2 FQNEAQ, per germline (reference sequence). The germline V and J ends were trimmed by 5 bases and 1 base, with 5 bases remaining between them. CDR3 DNA sequence: TGTGCCAGCAGCGGGGGGAACACTGAAGCTTTCTTT. Amino acids: CASSGGNTEAFF.

This rearrangement joins TRBV27 to TRBJ2-1; D is perhaps TRBD1 (8 bases). The CDR3 runs 14 residues. Trimming left V 3 bases short and J 6 bases short, with 12 bases between. Germline lookup yields CDR1 MNHEY and CDR2 SMNVEV (reference sequence). In DNA form, the CDR3 reads TGTGCCAGCAGTTTTACAGGGGGGGTCAATGAGCAGTTCTTC. Amino acids: CASSFTGGVNEQFF.

The V call is TRBV6-5, the J call TRBJ1-2, with a tentative D call TRBD1 (5 bases). The germline V and J ends were trimmed by 3 bases and 4 bases, with 15 bases remaining between them. CDR1 MNHEY and CDR2 SVGAGI come from the germline V gene. The CDR3 sequence is 15 residues long. The CDR3 bases are TGTGCCAGCAGTTATGTCGGAGGGGCGGGCTATGGCTACACCTTC. Protein product: CASSYVGGAGYGYTF.

This clone was seen a single time. This chain connects TRBV5-1 to TRBJ2-5; D uncertain. This CDR3 region has 15 residues. Trimming removed 0 bases from V and 5 bases from J, with 14 bases in between. The germline gives CDR1 SGHRS, CDR2 YFSETQ. The CDR3 bases are TGCGCCAGCAGCTTGGCCCAAACTACGCGGGAGACCCAGTACTTC. This sequence encodes CASSLAQTTRETQYF.

The chain recombines TRBV4-3 with TRBJ1-2; 7 bases align to TRBD1. In germline, CDR1 is LGHNA, CDR2 YSLEER. The trim removed 5 bases at V and 8 bases at J, leaving 20 bases unmatched. There are 17 residues in the CDR3. CDR3 amino acids: CASSVTGTALLGGGYTF. As DNA, the CDR3 is TGCGCCAGCAGCGTCACCGGGACAGCCTTGCTAGGAGGGGGCTACACCTTC.

J is TRBJ1-2 and V is TRBV11-2, with D possibly being TRBD1 (5 bases). There are 13 residues in the CDR3. Germline V CDR1 and CDR2: SGHAT, FQNNGV. Trimming removed 6 bases from V and 6 bases from J, with 14 bases in between. DNA of the CDR3: TGTGCCAGCAGTCGACCCGGCAGGGATGGCTACACCTTC. Translation: CASSRPGRDGYTF.

The rearrangement uses TRBV15 and TRBJ2-6; D is possibly TRBD1 (6 bases). CDR3 size: 17 residues. With 5 bases removed from V and 3 bases from J, the gap between germline ends came to 17 bases. Germline CDR1 is LNHNV and CDR2 is YYDKDF (reference sequence). The CDR3 is CATSSLRGIVGANVLTF. The DNA of the CDR3 is TGTGCCACCAGCTCCCTGAGGGGGATCGTTGGGGCCAACGTCCTGACTTTC.

This clone was recorded once. CDR3 loop: CASSYRGSRGYTF. The CDR3, as DNA: TGTGCCAGCAGTTATAGGGGTTCAAGGGGCTACACCTTC. This chain links TRBV12-3 or TRBV12-4 with TRBJ1-2; D is perhaps TRBD1 (5 bases). Between the trimmed V and J ends, which lost 4 bases and 8 bases, there was a span of 14 bases. The CDR3 is 13 amino acids.

This clone was seen once. V gene TRBV11-2 combines with J gene TRBJ1-2; TRBD1 is a possible D gene (5 bases). The CDR3 has 16 amino acids. CDR1 SGHAT and CDR2 FQNNGV come from the germline V gene. The ends were cut back, 6 bases at V and 5 bases at J, with 22 bases in the middle. This CDR3 reads CASSGVSGPYGYGYTF. CDR3 nucleotide sequence: TGTGCCAGCAGTGGAGTTTCAGGGCCCTATGGGTATGGCTACACCTTC.

V is TRBV20-1 and J is TRBJ2-1; TRBD2 matches at 9 bases. V lost 3 bases and J lost 5; bases outside the gene matches: 8. The CDR3 runs to 15 residues. Per germline, CDR1 DFQATT and CDR2 SNEGSKA (reference sequence). CDR3 bases: TGCAGTGCTAGTGTTAGCGGGAGATTGAACAATGAGCAGTTCTTC. Translated, it gives CSASVSGRLNNEQFF.

In regard to this clone: The sample holds other DNA sequences that translate to the same CDR3. The chain couples TRBV9 to TRBJ2-1, with 12 bases lining up with TRBD2. The CDR3 spans 15 residues. Germline V gene lookup returns CDR1 SGDLS and CDR2 YYNGEE. Trimming cost V 3 bases and J 7 bases; bases outside gene matches: 5. The DNA for the CDR3 is TGTGCCAGCAGCGAAACTAGCGGGAGGACGAATGAGCAGTTCTTC. Protein: CASSETSGRTNEQFF.

The V and J genes are TRBV5-4 and TRBJ1-1; 7 nucleotides agree with TRBD1. The CDR3 totals 14 residues. V was clipped by 4 bases and J by 1 base; unmatched bases: 4. CDR1 SGHNT and CDR2 YYREEE come from the germline V gene (reference sequence). CDR3 nucleotides: TGTGCCAGCAGCCTAGACAGGGAGAACACTGAAGCTTTCTTT. Translating gives CASSLDRENTEAFF. The full variable domain, with the rest looked up from reference TRBV5-4 and TRBJ1-1, is ETGVTQSPTHLIKTRGQQVTLRCSSQSGHNTVSWYQQALGQGPQFIFQYYREEENGRGNFPPRFSGLQFPNYSSELNVNALELDDSALYLCASSLDRENTEAFFGQGTRLTVV.

The J gene is TRBJ2-1, the V gene TRBV5-1; D gene uncertain. V was clipped by 1 base and J by 7 bases, with 9 bases between them. This CDR3 has 13 residues. Germline-derived CDR1 and CDR2 are SGHRS and YFSETQ. This chain's CDR3 is CASSLSWANEQFF. CDR3 DNA: TGCGCCAGCAGCTTGTCATGGGCGAATGAGCAGTTCTTC.

This chain links TRBV18 with TRBJ2-7; D ambiguous. The CDR3 covers 14 residues. The V gene's germline CDR1 is KGHSH and CDR2 LQKENI. Trimming left V 0 bases short and J 2 bases short, with 8 bases between. Here the CDR3 DNA reads TGTGCCAGCTCACCACCAGGCGTCGCCTACGAGCAGTACTTC. This encodes CASSPPGVAYEQYF.

In nucleotides, the CDR3 is TGTGCCAGCAGCCCTGGACAAGTTAATGAAGCTTTCTTT. Protein product: CASSPGQVNEAFF. The chain combines TRBV7-9 with TRBJ1-1, with D possibly being TRBD1 (5 bases). The length of the CDR3 is 13 residues. The germline V gene has CDR1 SEHNR and CDR2 FQNEAQ (reference sequence). Trimming stripped 5 bases from V and 7 bases from J, with 14 bases between.

This chain links TRBV19 with TRBJ2-2, with D tentatively TRBD1 or TRBD2 (6 bases each). The length of the CDR3 is 15 residues. CDR1 LNHDA and CDR2 SQIVND come from the germline V gene (reference sequence). The V end was cut by 7 bases, the J end by 4 bases, with 16 bases between. CDR3 amino acids: CASKGLQGPTGELFF. For the CDR3, the DNA is TGTGCCAGTAAAGGACTACAGGGACCCACCGGGGAGCTGTTTTTT.